Below are 29 T cell receptor beta chains sequenced from a single sample in a study of chemoradiotherapy in HPV16-positive cancers. TCRdb's copy holds only in-frame clones and misses some; the assay was immunoSEQ multiplex PCR. The sample lists roughly 23,000 clones, 70% to 90% occurring once. Sequencing used blood, obtained from a patient who underwent chemoradiotherapy. These receptors all come from a human donor with HPV-associated anogenital cancer.

This clone was recorded only once. The genes are TRBV9 and TRBJ1-6; TRBD1 is a possible D gene (5 bases). The CDR3 is 14 residues long. Germline V CDR1 and CDR2: SGDLS, YYNGEE. The V gene lost 6 bases and the J gene lost 7 bases, with 14 bases spanning the gap. CDR3 DNA sequence: TGTGCCAGCACCGCCGGGACGGTGAATTCACCCCTCCACTTT. It codes for CASTAGTVNSPLHF.

The rearrangement links TRBV2 to TRBJ1-5, with D perhaps matching TRBD1 (5 bases). Germline loops: CDR1 SNHLY, CDR2 FYNNEI. This CDR3 has 14 amino acids. Deletions cut 4 bases from V and 6 bases from J, with 13 bases between. CDR3 region: CASSGAGGGQPQHF. The CDR3 coding sequence is TGTGCCAGCAGTGGGGCGGGGGGAGGTCAGCCCCAGCATTTT.

The V gene is TRBV5-1, the J gene TRBJ2-7; D might be TRBD1 (6 bases). Germline CDR1 and CDR2: SGHRS and YFSETQ. The CDR3 consists of 14 residues. V dropped 6 bases and J dropped 0 bases, with 13 bases sitting between them. The CDR3 nucleotides read TGCGCCAGCATCCGGGACACCAGCTCCTACGAGCAGTACTTC. This gives the protein CASIRDTSSYEQYF.

The J gene is TRBJ2-1, the V gene TRBV6-5; 15 bases map to TRBD2. There are 16 residues in the CDR3. Germline V CDR1 and CDR2: MNHEY, SVGAGI. The ends lost 2 bases at V and 6 bases at J; junction bases unmatched: 2. The CDR3 spells CASSYTGLAGGNEQFF. The CDR3 DNA is TGTGCCAGCAGTTACACGGGACTAGCGGGAGGCAATGAGCAGTTCTTC.

The chain has TRBV27 and TRBJ1-5; TRBD1 is a possible D gene (6 bases). CDR3 length: 16 residues. V was trimmed by 6 bases and J by 0 bases, leaving 15 bases between them. Per germline, CDR1 MNHEY and CDR2 SMNVEV (reference sequence). In DNA form, the CDR3 reads TGTGCCAGCAGACGCCGGGGACAAACTAGCAATCAGCCCCAGCATTTT. Translated, it gives CASRRRGQTSNQPQHF.

The genes are TRBV19 and TRBJ2-1; 7 bases map to TRBD1. Per germline, CDR1 LNHDA and CDR2 SQIVND (reference sequence). The CDR3 sequence is 12 residues long. V trimming: 4 bases; J trimming: 7 bases; junction bases outside the gene matches: 1. The CDR3 DNA sequence: TGTGCCAGTAGTACCAGGGGGAATGAGCAGTTCTTC. Residues: CASSTRGNEQFF.

This chain joins TRBV29-1 and TRBJ1-1, with D perhaps TRBD1 (5 bases). The CDR3 covers 12 residues. The germline CDR1 and CDR2 sequences are SQVTM and ANQGSEA. V was clipped by 4 bases and J by 8 bases, with 14 bases between them. The DNA for the CDR3 is TGCAGCGTTGTTCGCAGGGATCAAGAAGCTTTCTTT. As protein: CSVVRRDQEAFF.

The V gene is TRBV27, the J gene TRBJ2-7, with 11 bases identical to TRBD1. V was pared by 2 bases and J by 3 bases, with 6 bases of the junction left unmatched. The CDR3 spans 16 residues. Germline V gene sequence: CDR1 MNHEY, CDR2 SMNVEV (reference sequence). CDR3 amino acids: CASSLKSGTGGYEQYF. CDR3 in DNA: TGTGCCAGCAGTTTAAAGTCCGGGACAGGGGGCTACGAGCAGTACTTC.

In this sample, this clone turned up once. The genes are TRBV18 and TRBJ2-5; D gene uncertain. Trimming pared 2 bases from V and 0 bases from J, leaving 7 bases between. This CDR3 contains 14 residues. CDR1 KGHSH and CDR2 LQKENI come from the germline V gene. The CDR3 coding sequence is TGTGCCAGCTCACCAGCGATGTACCAAGAGACCCAGTACTTC. It codes for CASSPAMYQETQYF.

The chain employs TRBV20-1 and TRBJ2-3, with D unresolved. CDR1 is DFQATT, CDR2 SNEGSKA, per germline (reference sequence). This CDR3 region has 10 residues. The germline V and J ends were trimmed by 3 bases and 5 bases, with 3 bases remaining between them. The CDR3 loop reads CSASEDTQYF. The CDR3 region has the DNA TGCAGTGCTAGTGAAGATACGCAGTATTTT.

The gene calls are TRBV18 and TRBJ2-3; a weak D match, TRBD2 (6 bases). With 1 base removed from V and 2 bases from J, the gap between germline ends came to 7 bases. Germline V gene lookup returns CDR1 KGHSH and CDR2 LQKENI. The CDR3 has 14 amino acids. CDR3: CASSPLADTDTQYF. CDR3 DNA: TGTGCCAGCTCACCACTAGCGGACACAGATACGCAGTATTTT.

This chain joins TRBV7-9 and TRBJ2-3, with a tentative D call TRBD1 (6 bases). Germline CDR1 SEHNR, CDR2 FQNEAQ (reference sequence). This CDR3 spans 19 amino acids. V was shortened by 6 bases and J by 2 bases, with 27 bases between the two germline ends. The chain's CDR3 is CASSSVNDRRTINTDTQYF. In DNA, the CDR3 is TGTGCCAGCAGTTCCGTTAATGACAGGCGGACCATTAACACAGATACGCAGTATTTT.

The chain is built from TRBV2 and TRBJ1-2; no firm D call. This CDR3 has 14 amino acids. With 2 bases removed from V and 8 bases from J, the gap between germline ends came to 15 bases. CDR1 SNHLY and CDR2 FYNNEI come from the germline V gene. The DNA for the CDR3 is TGTGCCAGCAGTGAAAACGAGCACACCTGGGGCTACACCTTC. Encoded protein: CASSENEHTWGYTF.

The V and J genes are TRBV6-6 and TRBJ1-5; D ambiguous. The CDR3 loop spans 11 amino acids. The ends were cut back, 10 bases at V and 6 bases at J, with 10 bases in the middle. Per the germline V gene, CDR1 is MNHNY and CDR2 is SVGAGI (reference sequence). The CDR3 DNA follows: TGTGCCACCAGAGATCGTCAGCCCCAGCATTTT. It translates to CATRDRQPQHF.

The chain carries TRBV4-1 and TRBJ2-1; the match to TRBD1 covers 8 bases. Unmatched junction bases numbered 6, after V lost 4 bases and J lost 7 bases. Germline values: CDR1 MGHRA, CDR2 YSYEKL. There are 14 residues in the CDR3. In nucleotides, the CDR3 is TGCGCCAGCAGCCTAACCCGGGACAGGAATGAGCAGTTCTTC. Protein product: CASSLTRDRNEQFF.

V and J are TRBV4-1 and TRBJ1-1; possible D gene TRBD1, 5 bases. The CDR3 is made up of 16 amino acids. Trimming removed 1 base at V and 1 base at J, with 13 bases between. The germline V gene has CDR1 MGHRA and CDR2 YSYEKL. The CDR3 coding sequence is TGCGCCAGCAGCCAAGGACGGGGGACTCGGAACACTGAAGCTTTCTTT. It is translated as CASSQGRGTRNTEAFF.

The rearrangement joins TRBV5-1 to TRBJ1-4; no reliable D call. Trimming left V 3 bases short and J 6 bases short, with 12 bases between. CDR3 length: 14 residues. CDR1 and CDR2 from the germline V gene are SGHRS and YFSETQ. The CDR3 DNA follows: TGCGCCAGCAGCTCGTCAGCCGGGGATGAAAAACTGTTTTTT. Its translation is CASSSSAGDEKLFF.

In nucleotides, the CDR3 is TGCGCCAGCAGCCTAGAGTCTCCAGGGGTATTGTTGCACACAGATACGCAGTATTTT. Protein product: CASSLESPGVLLHTDTQYF. This rearrangement joins TRBV5-1 to TRBJ2-3; D might be TRBD1 (6 bases). Germline V gene data show CDR1 as SGHRS and CDR2 as YFSETQ. The CDR3 runs 19 residues. V lost 4 bases and J 2 bases, leaving 26 bases between the germline ends.

The chain combines TRBV5-5 with TRBJ2-5; 8 nucleotides align to TRBD1. V lost 0 bases, J lost 2 bases, and 3 bases stayed unmatched. The CDR3 consists of 15 residues. The germline gives CDR1 SGHKS, CDR2 YYEKEE (reference sequence). The CDR3 bases are TGTGCCAGCAGCTTGGTGGGGACAGGTCAAGAGACCCAGTACTTC. It codes for CASSLVGTGQETQYF.

CDR3 nucleotide sequence: TGTGCCAGTAACCCCACTCAAGCTTCAGGTTTCTATGGCTACACCTTC. Protein sequence: CASNPTQASGFYGYTF. V is TRBV19 and J is TRBJ1-2; D gene uncertain. The CDR3 consists of 16 residues. V lost 7 bases and J 4 bases, leaving 22 bases between the germline ends. In germline, CDR1 is LNHDA, CDR2 SQIVND (reference sequence).

The rearrangement joins TRBV6-1 to TRBJ2-3; D is perhaps TRBD2 (5 bases). The CDR3 sequence is 11 residues long. CDR1 and CDR2 (germline): MNHNS, SASEGT. V lost 4 bases and J lost 6, with 5 bases in between. The DNA for the CDR3 is TGTGCCAGCAGTGGGAGGGATACGCAGTATTTT. Translation: CASSGRDTQYF.

The chain recombines TRBV29-1 with TRBJ2-1; a possible D gene is TRBD1 (6 bases). This CDR3 spans 14 amino acids. Germline CDR1 and CDR2: SQVTM and ANQGSEA. Trimming stripped 6 bases from V and 6 bases from J, with 18 bases between. CDR3 nucleotide sequence: TGCAGCGTGAAGAACAGGGAGATCTCCAATGAGCAGTTCTTC. Protein product: CSVKNREISNEQFF.

This chain links TRBV6-1 with TRBJ2-5; TRBD1 might be the D (6 bases). CDR3 length: 15 residues. V lost 7 bases and J lost 2, with 17 bases in between. The germline V gene encodes CDR1 MNHNS and CDR2 SASEGT. CDR3 region: CASTGLDSGQETQYF. CDR3 coding DNA: TGTGCCAGCACCGGGCTGGACAGTGGGCAAGAGACCCAGTACTTC.

This clone came up a few times. The chain combines TRBV5-1 with TRBJ1-4; no clear D gene. Germline V gives CDR1 SGHRS, CDR2 YFSETQ. The length of the CDR3 is 14 residues. V lost 2 bases to trimming and J lost 7 bases, with 12 bases between them. The CDR3 bases are TGCGCCAGCAGCTTTGGGGAGGATGGTGAAAAACTGTTTTTT. Translated: CASSFGEDGEKLFF.

The chain couples TRBV7-6 to TRBJ2-1, with unresolved D. Deletions cut 3 bases from V and 4 bases from J, with 7 bases between. Germline V gene sequence: CDR1 SGHVS, CDR2 FNYEAQ. The CDR3 has 13 residues. The DNA of the CDR3 is TGTGCCAGCAGCTTCAGTAGATACAATGAGCAGTTCTTC. The encoded protein is CASSFSRYNEQFF.

This chain uses TRBV30 with TRBJ1-3, with D tentatively TRBD1 (5 bases). The germline V and J ends were trimmed by 1 base and 0 bases, with 7 bases remaining between them. The CDR3 contains 14 residues. Germline-derived CDR1 and CDR2 are GTSNPN and SVGIG (reference sequence). The CDR3, as DNA: TGTGCCTGGAGTGACAGGCCCTCTGGAAACACCATATATTTT. It translates to CAWSDRPSGNTIYF.

The J gene is TRBJ1-2, the V gene TRBV30; TRBD1 aligns across 11 bases. J gave up 10 bases and V 5 bases, and 3 bases lay outside the gene matches. Germline V gene sequence: CDR1 GTSNPN, CDR2 SVGIG (reference sequence). CDR3 length: 11 residues. The CDR3 reads CAWEGQGAYTF. CDR3 in DNA: TGTGCCTGGGAAGGACAGGGGGCCTACACCTTC.

The chain employs TRBV9 and TRBJ1-2; D is uncertain. The CDR3 spans 14 residues. Germline values: CDR1 SGDLS, CDR2 YYNGEE. V shed 4 bases and J shed 1 base, with 11 bases lying between them. The CDR3 DNA reads TGTGCCAGCAGCCCAAGGGAGGGTAACTATGGCTACACCTTC. Its protein product is CASSPREGNYGYTF.

The V gene is TRBV7-8, the J gene TRBJ2-3; TRBD1 matches at 10 bases. The V and J ends lost 4 bases and 2 bases, in that order; junction bases with no gene match: 9. The length of the CDR3 is 17 residues. Germline lookup yields CDR1 SGHVS and CDR2 FQNEAQ. The CDR3: CASSSYGGQGLTDTQYF. The CDR3 nucleotides read TGTGCCAGCAGCTCATATGGGGGACAGGGGCTCACAGATACGCAGTATTTT.